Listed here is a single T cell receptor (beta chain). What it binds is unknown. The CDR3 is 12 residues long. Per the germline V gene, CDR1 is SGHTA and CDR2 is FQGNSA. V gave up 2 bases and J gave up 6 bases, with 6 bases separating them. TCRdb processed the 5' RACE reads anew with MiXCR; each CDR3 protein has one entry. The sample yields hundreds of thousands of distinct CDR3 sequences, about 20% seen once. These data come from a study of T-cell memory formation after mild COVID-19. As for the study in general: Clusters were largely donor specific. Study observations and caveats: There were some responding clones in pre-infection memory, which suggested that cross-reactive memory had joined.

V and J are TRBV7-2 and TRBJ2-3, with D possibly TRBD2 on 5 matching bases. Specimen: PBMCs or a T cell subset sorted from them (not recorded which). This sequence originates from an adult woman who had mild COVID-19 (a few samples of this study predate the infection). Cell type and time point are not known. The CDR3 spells CASSLWEDTQYF. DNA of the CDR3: TGTGCCAGCAGCTTATGGGAGGATACGCAGTATTTT. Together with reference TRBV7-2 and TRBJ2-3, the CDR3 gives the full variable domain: GAGVSQSPSNKVTEKGKDVELRCDPISGHTALYWYRQSLGQGLEFLIYFQGNSAPDKSGLPSDRFSAERTGGSVSTLTIQRTQQEDSAVYLCASSLWEDTQYFGPGTRLTVL.